A single sample is the source of the 25 T cell receptor beta chains below, sequenced in a study of T-cell memory formation after mild COVID-19. TCRdb re-analysed the 5' RACE reads in MiXCR, keeping a single row per CDR3 protein. The sample lists a few hundred thousand distinct CDR3 sequences, under 25% occurring once. The sample comprised PBMCs or a T cell subset sorted from them (not recorded which). The receptors stem from an adult woman who had mild COVID-19 (a few samples of this study predate the infection). Cell type and time point are not known.

The rearrangement links TRBV24-1 to TRBJ2-1, with D perhaps TRBD1 (5 bases). Trimming removed 1 base from V and 0 bases from J, with 15 bases in between. This CDR3 region has 18 residues. CDR1 and CDR2 from the germline V gene are KGHDR and SFDVKD. The CDR3 coding sequence is TGTGCCACCAGTGATTTTGGGCTAGGGGCCAACTCCTACAATGAGCAGTTCTTC. Translating gives CATSDFGLGANSYNEQFF.

This rearrangement joins TRBV18 to TRBJ2-7; TRBD1 or TRBD2 may be the D gene (6 bases each). V lost 5 bases to trimming and J lost 3 bases, with 11 bases between them. Looked up from germline, CDR1 is KGHSH and CDR2 is LQKENI. The CDR3 has 13 amino acids. This CDR3 reads CASSKGGVYEQYF. The CDR3 nucleotides are TGTGCCAGCTCAAAGGGGGGAGTCTACGAGCAGTACTTC.

The chain links TRBV7-3 to TRBJ2-3, with 9 bases matching TRBD2. The CDR3 runs 15 residues. J was trimmed by 5 bases and V by 5 bases; bases with no gene match: 8. Germline V CDR1 and CDR2: SGHTA, FQGTGA. DNA for the CDR3: TGTGCCAGCAGCCCCCTTGCGGGAGGGGTAGATACGCAGTATTTT. This translates into CASSPLAGGVDTQYF.

In DNA form, the CDR3 reads TGTGCCAGCAGCCTACAGGGCGAACGAGGTCAAGAGACCCAGTACTTC. It yields the protein CASSLQGERGQETQYF. The J gene is TRBJ2-5, the V gene TRBV7-9; D is perhaps TRBD1 (6 bases). This CDR3 region has 16 residues. The germline CDR1 and CDR2 sequences are SEHNR and FQNEAQ (reference sequence). V lost 5 bases to trimming and J lost 2 bases, with 18 bases between them. Supplemented by reference TRBV7-9 and TRBJ2-5, the full variable domain reads DTGVSQNPRHKITKRGQNVTFRCDPISEHNRLYWYRQTLGQGPEFLTYFQNEAQLEKSRLLSDRFSAERPKGSFSTLEIQRTEQGDSAMYLCASSLQGERGQETQYFGPGTRLLVL.

This clonotype was counted between two and nine times. The chain recombines TRBV6-5 with TRBJ2-3; TRBD2 matches 10 bases. The junction had 12 bases not matched to a gene; V was cut back by 5 bases and J by 7 bases. This CDR3 is 16 amino acids long. The germline V gene has CDR1 MNHEY and CDR2 SVGAGI. The CDR3: CASSNLAGGEVYTQYF. The CDR3 region has the DNA TGTGCCAGCAGTAATTTAGCGGGAGGTGAAGTATATACGCAGTATTTT.

This chain joins TRBV5-1 and TRBJ1-2; 7 bases align to TRBD1. Germline V lookup: CDR1 SGHRS, CDR2 YFSETQ. V lost 5 bases and J lost 5; bases outside the gene matches: 9. The CDR3 covers 14 residues. CDR3 in DNA: TGCGCCAGCAGGGCGGGGACAGAACTATATGGCTACACCTTC. As protein: CASRAGTELYGYTF. The entire variable domain, with the rest obtained from reference TRBV5-1 and TRBJ1-2, is as follows: KAGVTQTPRYLIKTRGQQVTLSCSPISGHRSVSWYQQTPGQGLQFLFEYFSETQRNKGNFPGRFSGRQFSNSRSEMNVSTLELGDSALYLCASRAGTELYGYTFGSGTRLTVV.

The rearrangement joins TRBV5-1 to TRBJ1-2; TRBD1 matches 10 bases. The CDR3 runs to 15 residues. Germline CDR1 SGHRS, CDR2 YFSETQ. The V and J ends lost 1 base and 2 bases, in that order; junction bases with no gene match: 2. CDR3 in DNA: TGCGCCAGCAGCTTGAAGGGACAGGGGAACTATGGCTACACCTTC. It is translated as CASSLKGQGNYGYTF. Full variable domain (missing parts from reference TRBV5-1 and TRBJ1-2): KAGVTQTPRYLIKTRGQQVTLSCSPISGHRSVSWYQQTPGQGLQFLFEYFSETQRNKGNFPGRFSGRQFSNSRSEMNVSTLELGDSALYLCASSLKGQGNYGYTFGSGTRLTVV.

The chain has TRBV4-2 and TRBJ1-5; D ambiguous. V was trimmed by 5 bases and J by 7 bases, leaving 9 bases between them. Per the germline V gene, CDR1 is LGHNA and CDR2 is YNFKEQ. CDR3 length: 12 amino acids. CDR3 sequence: CASSYSGQPQHF. CDR3 in DNA: TGTGCCAGCAGCTATTCTGGACAGCCCCAGCATTTT.

The chain links TRBV24-1 to TRBJ1-1, with unresolved D. The CDR3 loop spans 13 amino acids. Germline V gene data show CDR1 as KGHDR and CDR2 as SFDVKD. Trimming stripped 3 bases from V and 5 bases from J, with 9 bases between. The CDR3 spells CATSDAGPTEAFF. As DNA, the CDR3 is TGTGCCACCAGTGATGCAGGACCAACTGAAGCTTTCTTT.

The genes are TRBV19 and TRBJ1-5, with 7 positions matching TRBD1. From germline, CDR1 is LNHDA and CDR2 SQIVND (reference sequence). Trimming at V came to 5 bases and at J to 7 bases, leaving 5 bases not matched to a gene. The CDR3 has 13 residues. The CDR3 DNA reads as TGTGCCAGTAGTGTTCAGGGGGAACAGCCCCAGCATTTT. This encodes CASSVQGEQPQHF.

The V gene is TRBV7-8, the J gene TRBJ2-1; weak D call: TRBD2 (5 bases). The CDR3 runs 14 residues. The germline V gene has CDR1 SGHVS and CDR2 FQNEAQ. Between the trimmed V and J ends, which lost 5 bases and 3 bases, there was a span of 11 bases. DNA for the CDR3: TGTGCCAGCAGCCCCGGGGTAGACTACAATGAGCAGTTCTTC. It yields the protein CASSPGVDYNEQFF. Complete variable domain (other parts from reference TRBV7-8 and TRBJ2-1): GAGVSQSPRYKVAKRGQDVALRCDPISGHVSLFWYQQALGQGPEFLTYFQNEAQLDKSGLPSDRFFAERPEGSVSTLKIQRTQQEDSAVYLCASSPGVDYNEQFFGPGTRLTVL.

The rearrangement uses TRBV18 and TRBJ2-3; D possibly corresponds to TRBD2 (5 bases). V was clipped by 2 bases and J by 5 bases, with 17 bases between them. Germline V gene lookup returns CDR1 KGHSH and CDR2 LQKENI. The CDR3 covers 16 residues. CDR3 sequence (DNA): TGTGCCAGCTCACCAAAGGAGTTGGGAACTAGAGATACGCAGTATTTT. Translated, it gives CASSPKELGTRDTQYF.

This clonotype was observed a few times. CDR3 residues: CASSYSIGTGATYEQYF. The CDR3 DNA follows: TGTGCCAGCAGTTACTCGATTGGGACAGGGGCCACCTACGAGCAGTACTTC. The gene calls are TRBV6-5 and TRBJ2-7, with 10 bases fitting TRBD1. CDR1 and CDR2 (germline): MNHEY, SVGAGI. The CDR3 is 17 amino acids. V lost 0 bases, J lost 2 bases, and 7 bases stayed unmatched.

This clonotype was counted at least ten times. The J gene is TRBJ2-3, the V gene TRBV7-2; D unresolved. The length of the CDR3 is 15 residues. The V gene lost 3 bases and the J gene lost 2 bases, with 12 bases spanning the gap. Germline assignment: CDR1 SGHTA and CDR2 FQGNSA. Here the CDR3 reads CASSFRARNTDTQYF. As DNA, the CDR3 is TGTGCCAGCAGCTTTCGCGCCAGGAACACAGATACGCAGTATTTT.

Worth noting for this clonotype: One junction end does not reproduce the germline sequence, and a read error may be involved. This chain uses TRBV7-9 with TRBJ2-1, with 11 bases fitting TRBD2. The germline V gene encodes CDR1 SEHNR and CDR2 FQNEAQ (reference sequence). The CDR3 is 14 amino acids. DNA for the CDR3: TGTGCCAGCAGGTTAGCGGGAGGGCCTGATGAGCAGTTCTTC. Amino acids: CASRLAGGPDEQFF.

This rearrangement joins TRBV4-1 to TRBJ1-6; D is unresolved. Trimming pared 6 bases from V and 9 bases from J, leaving 15 bases between. Germline values: CDR1 MGHRA, CDR2 YSYEKL. The length of the CDR3 is 14 residues. The CDR3 protein is CASRVGPEGSPLHF. Written as DNA, the CDR3 is TGCGCCAGCAGAGTGGGCCCAGAGGGTTCACCCCTCCACTTT.

In this sample, this clonotype turned up a few times. The conserved final phenylalanine or tryptophan is absent from the CDR3, which likely points to a read error. It is unclear where the CDR3 begins or ends on the DNA, so no DNA is shown, and the CDR3 is as TCRdb lists it. The chain has TRBV3-1 and TRBJ2-3; the table names TRBD2, a call not compared with the DNA. The CDR3 extends over 13 residues, inclusive of both ends. Germline CDR1 and CDR2: LGHDT and YNNKEL (reference sequence). CDR3: CASSQGGSGIFVM.

This clonotype showed up just a few times. This chain uses TRBV19 with TRBJ1-2; 7 bases map to TRBD1. The ends lost 5 bases at V and 0 bases at J; junction bases unmatched: 3. Germline lookup yields CDR1 LNHDA and CDR2 SQIVND (reference sequence). This CDR3 has 14 residues. The CDR3: CASSRDSSNYGYTF. The CDR3 region has the DNA TGTGCCAGTAGTCGGGACAGTTCTAACTATGGCTACACCTTC.

This clonotype has only a few counts. This chain uses TRBV18 with TRBJ1-6; no reliable D call. V lost 1 base and J lost 8, with 12 bases in between. The CDR3 is 15 amino acids. CDR1 is KGHSH and CDR2 is LQKENI in the germline V gene. The CDR3 DNA sequence: TGTGCCAGCTCACCACTGTCTTTTTCCGATTCACCCCTCCACTTT. The encoded protein is CASSPLSFSDSPLHF.

The rearrangement joins TRBV5-1 to TRBJ1-2; 9 nucleotides match TRBD1. Trimming took 3 bases from V and 1 from J; bases not matched to a gene: 7. The CDR3 contains 16 residues. Germline lookup yields CDR1 SGHRS and CDR2 YFSETQ. CDR3 protein: CASSWDGTGNNYGYTF. The CDR3 DNA is TGCGCCAGCAGCTGGGACGGGACAGGGAATAACTATGGCTACACCTTC. Together with reference TRBV5-1 and TRBJ1-2, the CDR3 gives the full variable domain: KAGVTQTPRYLIKTRGQQVTLSCSPISGHRSVSWYQQTPGQGLQFLFEYFSETQRNKGNFPGRFSGRQFSNSRSEMNVSTLELGDSALYLCASSWDGTGNNYGYTFGSGTRLTVV.

Only a few counts were recorded for this clonotype. V is TRBV5-6 and J is TRBJ2-4, with a possible D match to TRBD1 (6 bases). V lost 0 bases to trimming and J lost 7 bases, with 11 bases between them. CDR1 is SGHDT and CDR2 is YYEEEE in the germline V gene. This CDR3 comprises 14 residues. CDR3 sequence: CASSLGTGSNIQYF. The CDR3 nucleotides read TGTGCCAGCAGCTTGGGAACAGGGTCGAACATTCAGTACTTC. Based on the CDR3 plus reference TRBV5-6 and TRBJ2-4, the full variable domain is DAGVTQSPTHLIKTRGQQVTLRCSPKSGHDTVSWYQQALGQGPQFIFQYYEEEERQRGNFPDRFSGHQFPNYSSELNVNALLLGDSALYLCASSLGTGSNIQYFGAGTRLSVL.

V is TRBV7-6 and J is TRBJ1-1; D may be TRBD1 (5 bases). Between the trimmed V and J ends, which lost 5 bases and 2 bases, there was a span of 12 bases. This CDR3 spans 14 amino acids. CDR1 SGHVS and CDR2 FNYEAQ come from the germline V gene. The CDR3 reads CASSRYQGNTEAFF. CDR3 DNA sequence: TGTGCCAGCAGCCGGTATCAGGGAAACACTGAAGCTTTCTTT. The variable domain in full, with the rest retrieved from reference TRBV7-6 and TRBJ1-1, is GAGVSQSPRYKVTKRGQDVALRCDPISGHVSLYWYRQALGQGPEFLTYFNYEAQQDKSGLPNDRFSAERPEGSISTLTIQRTEQRDSAMYRCASSRYQGNTEAFFGQGTRLTVV.

This clonotype has just a few counts. The rearrangement joins TRBV5-1 to TRBJ2-1; a weak D match, TRBD1 (5 bases). Trimming took 5 bases from V and 3 from J, leaving 15 bases between them. The CDR3 extends over 15 amino acids. Germline V gene lookup returns CDR1 SGHRS and CDR2 YFSETQ. DNA for the CDR3: TGCGCCAGCAGGGCAGGGCTAGATGGCTACAATGAGCAGTTCTTC. Its translation is CASRAGLDGYNEQFF.

This clonotype has a handful of counts. This rearrangement joins TRBV12-3 or TRBV12-4 to TRBJ1-1; TRBD1 matches 9 bases. The CDR3 covers 14 residues. V was clipped by 5 bases and J by 5 bases; unmatched bases: 6. DNA of the CDR3: TGTGCCAGCAGTCCCTCAGACAGGGGGACTGAAGCTTTCTTT. This translates into CASSPSDRGTEAFF.

This clonotype appeared a few times. This chain uses TRBV5-6 with TRBJ2-1, with 9 bases aligning to TRBD1. V lost 3 bases, J lost 7 bases, and 5 bases stayed unmatched. Germline values: CDR1 SGHDT, CDR2 YYEEEE. The CDR3 is 14 amino acids. The CDR3 spells CASSSGQGRNEQFF. Written as DNA, the CDR3 is TGTGCCAGCAGCTCCGGACAGGGGAGGAATGAGCAGTTCTTC.